This T cell receptor (beta chain) originates from a study of cytomegalovirus exposure and HLA in healthy donors. Study-level background: HLA-typed donors were the source of roughly 80 million unique TCRs held in an early data release. The study, taken as a whole, reports: The listing of 150 to 200 TCR beta chains classed them as cytomegalovirus-associated. When a later analysis compared HLA-associated TCR beta chains with equally common others, the HLA-associated chains turned out to be more clonally expanded and to have lower generation probabilities.

Germline V gives CDR1 SGHNT, CDR2 YENEEA. This CDR3 region has 14 residues. Trimming removed 3 bases at V and 1 base at J, with 9 bases between. To note about this clone: Its antigen is unidentified.

It was with 60 Vbeta and 13 Jbeta primers that the PCR ran. Assay used: immunoSEQ multiplex PCR; TCRdb lists only in-frame clones, some missing. The table shows more than 150,000 clones, with 81% occurring only once. This chain connects TRBV11-3 to TRBJ1-1; no reliable D call. Sequenced: PBMCs. This receptor was identified in a woman under 30 in good health and CMV-seropositive. The CDR3 sequence: CASSFGRGNTEAFF. The CDR3 region has the DNA TGTGCCAGCAGCTTTGGCCGCGGGAACACTGAAGCTTTCTTT.